Presented here are 18 T cell receptor beta chains from one specimen sequenced in a study of T-cell reconstitution after alpha-beta-depleted transplantation in children. Using unique molecular identifiers, the investigators prepared the TCRbeta library. TCRdb re-called the PCR reads with MiXCR, one entry per CDR3 protein. Of some 590,000 distinct CDR3 sequences listed, roughly a tenth are singletons. The source material was PBMCs from the stem cell graft donor, sampled from the stem cell graft. The receptors stem from a human donor who donated a stem cell graft to a child with acute myeloid leukemia.

V gene TRBV6-2 or TRBV6-3 combines with J gene TRBJ2-1; 11 bases are shared with TRBD1. Germline-derived CDR1 and CDR2 are MNHEY and SVGEGT. This CDR3 region has 14 residues. V dropped 6 bases and J dropped 7; count of bases not matched to a gene: 5. The CDR3 coding sequence is TGTGCCAGCAGCCGGACAGGGGGCTCGAATGAGCAGTTCTTC. It translates to CASSRTGGSNEQFF.

This clonotype was seen more than once but under ten times. This chain joins TRBV5-5 and TRBJ2-1; TRBD2 is a possible D gene (6 bases). Per the germline V gene, CDR1 is SGHKS and CDR2 is YYEKEE (reference sequence). The CDR3 runs to 17 residues. V was trimmed by 3 bases and J by 0 bases, leaving 16 bases between them. As DNA, the CDR3 is TGTGCCAGCAGCTGGGGGTTAGCGGCTAGCTCCTACAATGAGCAGTTCTTC. Translated, it gives CASSWGLAASSYNEQFF.

This clonotype was observed at least ten times. Here the CDR3 reads CASSLRGRERFAGELFF. Written as DNA, the CDR3 is TGTGCCAGCAGCTTACGGGGGCGGGAGAGGTTCGCCGGGGAGCTGTTTTTT. This chain uses TRBV27 with TRBJ2-2, with D perhaps TRBD2 (7 bases). Looked up from germline, CDR1 is MNHEY and CDR2 is SMNVEV (reference sequence). The CDR3 runs 17 residues. Trimming left V 6 bases short and J 6 bases short, with 23 bases between.

V and J are TRBV29-1 and TRBJ2-1; D perhaps matches TRBD1 (6 bases). The CDR3 sequence is 15 residues long. CDR1 SQVTM and CDR2 ANQGSEA come from the germline V gene. The V and J ends lost 6 bases and 3 bases respectively, with 18 bases between them. The CDR3 DNA is TGCAGCGTCTCTCTCCAGGGGAGACTCTACAATGAGCAGTTCTTC. It yields the protein CSVSLQGRLYNEQFF.

The J gene is TRBJ2-7, the V gene TRBV7-2, with 13 bases fitting TRBD2. The CDR3 contains 15 residues. Germline CDR1 reads SGHTA; CDR2 reads FQGNSA. V lost 4 bases and J lost 6; bases outside the gene matches: 6. CDR3 sequence: CASSYRTSGSGEQYF. For the CDR3, the DNA is TGTGCCAGCAGCTACCGGACTAGCGGGAGTGGCGAGCAGTACTTC. Drawing the rest from reference TRBV7-2 and TRBJ2-7, the complete variable domain is GAGVSQSPSNKVTEKGKDVELRCDPISGHTALYWYRQSLGQGLEFLIYFQGNSAPDKSGLPSDRFSAERTGGSVSTLTIQRTQQEDSAVYLCASSYRTSGSGEQYFGPGTRLTVT.

This clonotype was counted between two and nine times. This CDR3 reads CSARLAGGSYNEQFF. DNA for the CDR3: TGCAGTGCTAGGCTAGCGGGAGGTTCCTACAATGAGCAGTTCTTC. The chain joins TRBV20-1 to TRBJ2-1; TRBD2 aligns across 11 bases. Germline V lookup: CDR1 DFQATT, CDR2 SNEGSKA (reference sequence). This CDR3 is built from 15 residues. V was clipped by 3 bases and J by 1 base; unmatched bases: 2.

This clonotype was found many times. The chain carries TRBV3-1 and TRBJ2-1; 8 nucleotides line up with TRBD2. The CDR3 runs 17 residues. The J segment lost 7 bases and the V segment lost 4 bases, leaving 15 bases of the junction unmatched. Germline loops: CDR1 LGHDT, CDR2 YNNKEL (reference sequence). The CDR3 spells CASSPPRGAGERNEQFF. CDR3 coding DNA: TGTGCCAGCAGCCCGCCCAGGGGAGCGGGAGAAAGGAATGAGCAGTTCTTC.

The table lists this clonotype with many counts. The rearrangement links TRBV3-1 to TRBJ2-7; no reliable D call. The V gene lost 7 bases and the J gene lost 1 base, with 8 bases spanning the gap. Germline CDR1 LGHDT, CDR2 YNNKEL (reference sequence). The CDR3 has 12 residues. CDR3 bases: TGTGCCAGCAAGGGCAATTCCTACGAGCAGTACTTC. Translation: CASKGNSYEQYF.

The chain joins TRBV7-9 to TRBJ2-5; 10 nucleotides line up with TRBD2. The J segment lost 5 bases and the V segment lost 5 bases, leaving 8 bases of the junction unmatched. Germline-derived CDR1 and CDR2 are SEHNR and FQNEAQ (reference sequence). This CDR3 contains 15 residues. As DNA, the CDR3 is TGTGCCAGCAGCCTACAGACGGGACTAGCGGAGACCCAGTACTTC. Amino acids: CASSLQTGLAETQYF. The complete variable domain, with remaining parts taken from reference TRBV7-9 and TRBJ2-5, reads DTGVSQNPRHKITKRGQNVTFRCDPISEHNRLYWYRQTLGQGPEFLTYFQNEAQLEKSRLLSDRFSAERPKGSFSTLEIQRTEQGDSAMYLCASSLQTGLAETQYFGPGTRLLVL.

This clonotype occurred a few times. The chain employs TRBV7-8 and TRBJ1-1, with unresolved D. Germline V gene data show CDR1 as SGHVS and CDR2 as FQNEAQ. The CDR3 spans 16 residues. Trimming shortened V by 6 bases and J by 5 bases, and 22 bases separated the two germline ends. The CDR3 region is CASRLHRVAVSTEAFF. The CDR3 DNA sequence: TGTGCCAGCAGATTACATAGAGTGGCCGTTAGTACTGAAGCTTTCTTT.

As to this clonotype: An end of the junction differs from the germline gene, which may be a read error. The gene calls are TRBV29-1 and TRBJ2-1, with D perhaps matching TRBD1 (6 bases). The CDR3 covers 11 residues. The germline V gene has CDR1 SQVTM and CDR2 ANQGSEA. As DNA, the CDR3 is TGCAGCGTCGAAGGGGGAAATGAGCAGTTCTTC. Amino acid sequence: CSVEGGNEQFF.

This clonotype was seen ten or more times. The J gene is TRBJ2-3, the V gene TRBV15; no clear D. CDR1 LNHNV and CDR2 YYDKDF come from the germline V gene (reference sequence). The V and J ends lost 0 bases and 4 bases respectively, with 14 bases between them. The CDR3 has 16 amino acids. The DNA for the CDR3 is TGTGCCACCAGCAGAGAGGCTAGTTCCCGACCAGATACGCAGTATTTT. This encodes CATSREASSRPDTQYF.

In the case of this clonotype: This CDR3 fails to terminate in the conserved phenylalanine or tryptophan, so it likely reflects a read error. The chain combines TRBV28 with TRBJ1-4, with TRBD1 as a possible D gene (6 bases). CDR3 size: 12 residues. CDR1 and CDR2 (germline): MDHEN, SYDVKM. The germline V and J ends were trimmed by 7 bases and 8 bases, with 11 bases remaining between them. CDR3 coding DNA: TGTGCCAGCACCAGGGGACGGGAAAAACTGTTTTTA. This translates into CASTRGREKLFL.

This clonotype was seen a few times. In DNA form, the CDR3 reads TGCAGTCCCCGGGGAGGACTAGACTACAATGAGCAGTTCTTC. Its translation is CSPRGGLDYNEQFF. The chain carries TRBV20-1 and TRBJ2-1; TRBD2 aligns across 7 bases. The V and J ends lost 8 bases and 3 bases, in that order; junction bases with no gene match: 10. The CDR3 contains 14 residues. Germline CDR1 and CDR2: DFQATT and SNEGSKA (reference sequence).

Regarding this clonotype: A much larger clone sits a single nucleotide away, making a read error possible. The chain carries TRBV7-2 and TRBJ1-1; D is unclear. Germline V lookup: CDR1 SGHTA, CDR2 FQGNSA. With 2 bases removed from V and 4 bases from J, the gap between germline ends came to 11 bases. The CDR3 covers 14 residues. The CDR3 region is CASSLNRVSTEAFF. CDR3 coding DNA: TGTGCCAGCAGCTTAAATCGGGTGAGCACTGAAGCTTTCTTT.

This chain links TRBV28 with TRBJ2-2; 10 bases align to TRBD2. The CDR3 loop spans 16 amino acids. The germline CDR1 and CDR2 sequences are MDHEN and SYDVKM. V lost 5 bases, J lost 0 bases, and 3 bases stayed unmatched. The CDR3 protein is CASSPSGRANTGELFF. DNA for the CDR3: TGTGCCAGCAGTCCAAGCGGGAGGGCGAACACCGGGGAGCTGTTTTTT.

The chain carries TRBV4-3 and TRBJ2-5; D unclear. The V end was cut by 0 bases, the J end by 5 bases, with 16 bases between. The CDR3 covers 16 residues. In germline, CDR1 is LGHNA, CDR2 YSLEER. The CDR3 bases are TGCGCCAGCAGCCAAGATGGGCCCGGGCCACGGGAGACCCAGTACTTC. Protein product: CASSQDGPGPRETQYF.

In this sample, this clonotype turned up a few times. The V and J genes are TRBV24-1 and TRBJ1-4; no firm D call. The CDR3 sequence is 15 residues long. CDR1 KGHDR and CDR2 SFDVKD come from the germline V gene. Trimming took 0 bases from V and 8 from J, leaving 12 bases between them. The CDR3 DNA reads TGTGCCACCAGTGATTTGGAAGGAGCCGTGGAAAAACTGTTTTTT. Its translation: CATSDLEGAVEKLFF.